This TCR beta chain emerged from a study of cytomegalovirus exposure and HLA in healthy donors. General study points: CMV antigen specificity was confirmed in vitro for a few CMV-associated chains.

On this clone: The antigen remains undetermined.

The junction had 4 bases not matched to a gene; V was cut back by 6 bases and J by 4 bases. From germline, CDR1 is SNHLY and CDR2 FYNNEI. The CDR3 is 14 residues long. TCRdb's copy holds only in-frame clones and misses some; the assay was immunoSEQ multiplex PCR. Among 57,000 or so clones listed, 75% to 95% were seen once. V and J are TRBV2 and TRBJ1-5; 9 bases agree with TRBD1. The specimen sequenced was PBMCs. The sequence came from a woman in her 30s in good health and CMV-seronegative. The CDR3 here is CASSRTGANQPQHF. In DNA form, the CDR3 reads TGTGCCAGCAGCAGGACAGGGGCAAATCAGCCCCAGCATTTT. Filled out from reference TRBV2 and TRBJ1-5, the complete variable domain reads EPEVTQTPSHQVTQMGQEVILRCVPISNHLYFYWYRQILGQKVEFLVSFYNNEISEKSEIFDDQFSVERPDGSNFTLKIRSTKLEDSAMYFCASSRTGANQPQHFGDGTRLSIL.